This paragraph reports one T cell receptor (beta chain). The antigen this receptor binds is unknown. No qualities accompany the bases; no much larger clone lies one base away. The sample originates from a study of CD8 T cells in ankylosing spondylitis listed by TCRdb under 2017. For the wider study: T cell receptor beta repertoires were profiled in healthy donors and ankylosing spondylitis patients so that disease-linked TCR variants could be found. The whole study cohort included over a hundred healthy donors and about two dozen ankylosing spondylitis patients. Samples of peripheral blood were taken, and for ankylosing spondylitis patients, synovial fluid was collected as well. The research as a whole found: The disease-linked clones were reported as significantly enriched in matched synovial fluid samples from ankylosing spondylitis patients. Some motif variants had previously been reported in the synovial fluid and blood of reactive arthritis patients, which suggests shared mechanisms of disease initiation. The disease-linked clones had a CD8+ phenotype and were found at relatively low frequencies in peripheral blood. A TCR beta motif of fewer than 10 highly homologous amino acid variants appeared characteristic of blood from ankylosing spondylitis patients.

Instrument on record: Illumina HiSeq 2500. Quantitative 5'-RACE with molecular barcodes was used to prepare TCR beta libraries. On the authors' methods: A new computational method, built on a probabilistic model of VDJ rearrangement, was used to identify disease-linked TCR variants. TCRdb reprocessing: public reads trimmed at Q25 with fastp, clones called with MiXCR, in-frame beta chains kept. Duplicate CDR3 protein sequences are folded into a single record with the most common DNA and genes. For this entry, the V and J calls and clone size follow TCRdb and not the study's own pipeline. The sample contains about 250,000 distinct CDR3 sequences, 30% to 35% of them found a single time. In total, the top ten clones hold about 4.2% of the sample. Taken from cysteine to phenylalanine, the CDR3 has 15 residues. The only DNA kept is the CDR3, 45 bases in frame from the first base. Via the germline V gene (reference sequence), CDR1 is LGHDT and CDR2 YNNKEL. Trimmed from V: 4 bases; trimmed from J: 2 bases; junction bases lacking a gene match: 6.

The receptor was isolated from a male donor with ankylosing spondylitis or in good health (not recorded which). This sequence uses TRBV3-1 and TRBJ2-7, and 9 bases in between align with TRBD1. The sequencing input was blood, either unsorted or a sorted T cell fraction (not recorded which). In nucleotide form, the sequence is TGTGCCAGCAGCCCGGGACAGGGATTCCCCTACGAGCAGTACTTC. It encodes CASSPGQGFPYEQYF.